This is a list of T cell receptor beta chains from one sample in a study of Ad26.COV2.S vaccination and SARS-CoV-2 variants. TCRdb keeps only in-frame clones here, not all; method: immunoSEQ multiplex PCR. The sample has some 290,000 clones, about 85% seen once. Here the sequenced sample was peripheral blood, taken in a trial of Ad26.COV2.S vaccine versus placebo. These receptors were obtained from a person aged 18-65 years who received the Ad26.COV2.S COVID-19 vaccine or a placebo. Both conserved end residues are part of each CDR3. Fields, in order: J gene, D gene, clone size, V gene, CDR3 protein, CDR3 DNA. D genes are given only for firm matches. Not all rows give a size; the values are once, few, many and, for expanded clones, a class.

j_call: TRBJ2-3; d_call: .; clone_size: .; v_call: TRBV21-1; cdr3_aa: CASSKIRGTSGGAGDTQYF; cdr3_nt: TGTGCCAGCAGCAAGATAAGAGGGACTAGCGGGGGGGCAGGAGATACGCAGTATTTT
j_call: TRBJ1-1; d_call: .; clone_size: .; v_call: TRBV2; cdr3_aa: CASSEKGVEGVTEAFF; cdr3_nt: TGTGCCAGCAGTGAGAAGGGCGTAGAGGGGGTCACTGAAGCTTTCTTT
j_call: TRBJ1-2; d_call: .; clone_size: .; v_call: TRBV30; cdr3_aa: CAWTYQLKDGYTF; cdr3_nt: TGTGCCTGGACATACCAGTTAAAAGATGGCTACACCTTC
j_call: TRBJ2-5; d_call: TRBD2; clone_size: .; v_call: TRBV6-6; cdr3_aa: CASSLGTSGGIQETQYF; cdr3_nt: TGTGCCAGCAGTCTAGGGACTAGCGGGGGAATACAAGAGACCCAGTACTTC
j_call: TRBJ1-5; d_call: .; clone_size: .; v_call: TRBV7-2; cdr3_aa: CASSLGQRSNQPQHF; cdr3_nt: TGTGCCAGCAGCTTAGGGCAGAGGAGCAATCAGCCCCAGCATTTT
j_call: TRBJ1-2; d_call: TRBD1; clone_size: .; v_call: TRBV7-9; cdr3_aa: CASSLNTGTVLNYGYTF; cdr3_nt: TGTGCCAGCAGCTTGAACACCGGGACAGTCCTAAACTATGGCTACACCTTC
j_call: TRBJ1-4; d_call: .; clone_size: .; v_call: TRBV5-1; cdr3_aa: CASSSTDANEKLFF; cdr3_nt: TGCGCCAGCAGCTCTACAGATGCTAATGAAAAACTGTTTTTT
j_call: TRBJ1-4; d_call: .; clone_size: .; v_call: TRBV11-3; cdr3_aa: CASSSLWVYDEKLFF; cdr3_nt: TGTGCCAGCAGCTCGCTATGGGTCTATGATGAAAAACTGTTTTTT
j_call: TRBJ2-7; d_call: .; clone_size: .; v_call: TRBV28; cdr3_aa: CASSLIHEQYF; cdr3_nt: TGTGCCAGCAGTTTAATCCACGAGCAGTACTTC
j_call: TRBJ2-5; d_call: .; clone_size: .; v_call: TRBV7-9; cdr3_aa: CASSLGVAGGLETQYF; cdr3_nt: TGTGCCAGCAGCTTAGGCGTTGCCGGGGGGCTGGAGACCCAGTACTTC
j_call: TRBJ1-3; d_call: TRBD1; clone_size: .; v_call: TRBV7-9; cdr3_aa: CASSTTGTGLGNTIYF; cdr3_nt: TGTGCCAGCAGCACAACCGGGACAGGGCTTGGAAACACCATATATTTT
j_call: TRBJ2-1; d_call: .; clone_size: .; v_call: TRBV5-1; cdr3_aa: CASSLEGVGAGGARYNEQFF; cdr3_nt: TGCGCCAGCAGCTTGGAAGGTGTTGGAGCGGGCGGTGCGAGGTACAATGAGCAGTTCTTC
j_call: TRBJ2-2; d_call: .; clone_size: .; v_call: TRBV3-1/TRBV3-2; cdr3_aa: CASSPARTPNTGELFF; cdr3_nt: TGTGCCAGCAGCCCTGCTCGGACACCGAACACCGGGGAGCTGTTTTTT
j_call: TRBJ2-2; d_call: TRBD2; clone_size: .; v_call: TRBV3-1/TRBV3-2; cdr3_aa: CASSQGRGDTGELFF; cdr3_nt: TGTGCCAGCAGCCAGGGGCGGGGGGACACCGGGGAGCTGTTTTTT
j_call: TRBJ1-2; d_call: .; clone_size: few; v_call: TRBV4-2; cdr3_aa: CASSQEGRGGNYGYTF; cdr3_nt: TGTGCCAGCAGCCAAGAGGGGAGGGGAGGAAACTATGGCTACACCTTC
j_call: TRBJ1-6; d_call: .; clone_size: .; v_call: TRBV28; cdr3_aa: CASTGSPGYNSPLHF; cdr3_nt: TGTGCCAGCACCGGGTCGCCGGGCTATAATTCACCCCTCCACTTT
j_call: TRBJ1-3; d_call: .; clone_size: .; v_call: TRBV2; cdr3_aa: CAIGTGSGNTIYF; cdr3_nt: TGTGCCATCGGGACGGGCTCTGGAAACACCATATATTTT
j_call: TRBJ2-2; d_call: .; clone_size: .; v_call: TRBV2; cdr3_aa: CASSEPKGPNTGELFF; cdr3_nt: TGTGCCAGCAGTGAACCGAAGGGACCCAACACCGGGGAGCTGTTTTTT
j_call: TRBJ1-6; d_call: .; clone_size: .; v_call: TRBV14; cdr3_aa: CASSQETESSYNSPLHF; cdr3_nt: TGTGCCAGCAGCCAAGAAACGGAGAGCTCCTATAATTCACCCCTCCACTTT
j_call: TRBJ1-3; d_call: TRBD1; clone_size: .; v_call: TRBV5-1; cdr3_aa: CASSLGQGLGNTIYF; cdr3_nt: TGCGCCAGCAGCTTGGGACAGGGGCTTGGAAACACCATATATTTT
j_call: TRBJ2-2; d_call: .; clone_size: .; v_call: TRBV7-9; cdr3_aa: CASSPDNLSGELFF; cdr3_nt: TGTGCCAGCAGCCCCGACAATTTATCCGGGGAGCTGTTTTTT
j_call: TRBJ1-1; d_call: TRBD1; clone_size: .; v_call: TRBV6-6; cdr3_aa: CASSFGQGVRTEAFF; cdr3_nt: TGTGCCAGCAGTTTTGGGCAGGGGGTGCGAACTGAAGCTTTCTTT
j_call: TRBJ1-4; d_call: .; clone_size: .; v_call: TRBV27; cdr3_aa: CASSPSWGGEKLFF; cdr3_nt: TGTGCCAGCAGTCCCAGTTGGGGAGGTGAAAAACTGTTTTTT
j_call: TRBJ2-3; d_call: TRBD1; clone_size: .; v_call: TRBV5-4; cdr3_aa: CASSLRTGFTDTQYF; cdr3_nt: TGTGCCAGCAGCTTGAGGACAGGGTTCACAGATACGCAGTATTTT
j_call: TRBJ2-7; d_call: .; clone_size: .; v_call: TRBV6-5; cdr3_aa: CASRRSYEQYF; cdr3_nt: TGTGCCAGCAGACGCTCCTACGAGCAGTACTTC
j_call: TRBJ1-2; d_call: TRBD1; clone_size: .; v_call: TRBV5-1; cdr3_aa: CASSLGQGDGYTF; cdr3_nt: TGCGCCAGCAGCTTGGGACAGGGTGATGGCTACACCTTC
j_call: TRBJ2-7; d_call: .; clone_size: .; v_call: TRBV28; cdr3_aa: CASAGAHLILGQYF; cdr3_nt: TGTGCCAGCGCCGGAGCTCACCTCATCCTTGGGCAGTACTTC
j_call: TRBJ1-2; d_call: .; clone_size: .; v_call: TRBV28; cdr3_aa: CASSLTDPIGEWHYGYTF; cdr3_nt: TGTGCCAGCAGTTTAACGGATCCGATCGGGGAATGGCACTATGGCTACACCTTC
j_call: TRBJ2-7; d_call: TRBD1; clone_size: .; v_call: TRBV5-4; cdr3_aa: CASSLAWGAGTGNYEQYF; cdr3_nt: TGTGCCAGCAGCTTGGCCTGGGGAGCCGGGACAGGGAATTACGAGCAGTACTTC
j_call: TRBJ2-7; d_call: .; clone_size: once; v_call: TRBV5-1; cdr3_aa: CASSFDHREQYF; cdr3_nt: TGCGCCAGCAGCTTTGACCACCGGGAGCAGTACTTC